The 14 T cell receptor beta chains given below trace back to one sample, sequenced in a study of radiotherapy plus CTLA-4 blockade in lung cancer. Libraries were prepared by immunoSEQ multiplex PCR; TCRdb keeps only in-frame clonotypes and omits some of them. This sample carries tens of thousands of clones, around 85% of them seen once, and the ten largest clones take approximately 8.3%. Sequenced material: peripheral blood, taken from a patient treated with radiotherapy plus ipilimumab. The receptor set was obtained from a human donor with non-small cell lung cancer who had stable disease on radiotherapy plus ipilimumab.

V is TRBV6-1 and J is TRBJ1-5, with a tentative D call TRBD1 (6 bases). The germline V gene has CDR1 MNHNS and CDR2 SASEGT. CDR3 length: 15 residues. Trimming left V 1 base short and J 5 bases short, with 12 bases between. CDR3 amino acids: CASSEGNRVYQPQHF. CDR3 sequence (DNA): TGTGCCAGCAGTGAAGGAAACAGGGTTTATCAGCCCCAGCATTTT.

The chain employs TRBV5-1 and TRBJ1-2; TRBD1 agrees at 11 bases. The CDR3 spans 17 residues. J gave up 4 bases and V 4 bases, and 12 bases lay outside the gene matches. Germline loops: CDR1 SGHRS, CDR2 YFSETQ. CDR3 residues: CASSAGQGGPESYGYTF. The CDR3 nucleotides are TGCGCCAGCAGCGCGGGACAGGGGGGACCGGAGAGCTATGGCTACACCTTC.

The V call is TRBV19, the J call TRBJ2-6, with TRBD1 matching 9 bases. J gave up 0 bases and V 3 bases, and 3 bases lay outside the gene matches. The germline V gene encodes CDR1 LNHDA and CDR2 SQIVND (reference sequence). The CDR3 runs to 17 residues. The CDR3 DNA reads as TGTGCCAGTAGTATCGACAGGGGGTCCTCTGGGGCCAACGTCCTGACTTTC. This encodes CASSIDRGSSGANVLTF.

V is TRBV9 and J is TRBJ2-1, with 11 bases matching TRBD2. After removal of 4 bases from V and 5 bases from J, the junction contained 8 bases not matched to a gene. The CDR3 runs to 16 residues. Germline CDR1 and CDR2: SGDLS and YYNGEE. CDR3 DNA sequence: TGTGCCAGCAGCCAAACCGGGACTAGCGGACACAATGAGCAGTTCTTC. Encoded protein: CASSQTGTSGHNEQFF.

This chain connects TRBV18 to TRBJ1-4; D uncertain. Between the trimmed V and J ends, which lost 6 bases and 2 bases, there was a span of 13 bases. In germline, CDR1 is KGHSH, CDR2 LQKENI. The CDR3 covers 15 residues. The CDR3, as DNA: TGTGCCAGCTCTCAAAGGGAGGTGACTAATGAAAAACTGTTTTTT. This encodes CASSQREVTNEKLFF.

With respect to this clone: Sequence at one end of the junction differs from germline and may be a read error. The rearrangement uses TRBV11-2 and TRBJ1-2; 8 bases align to TRBD1. This CDR3 is 14 amino acids long. Per the germline V gene, CDR1 is SGHAT and CDR2 is FQNNGV. CDR3 in DNA: TGTGCCAGCACCTTAGGACAGGGACGTAGTGGCTACACCTTC. The encoded protein is CASTLGQGRSGYTF.

The chain has TRBV19 and TRBJ1-6, with 10 positions matching TRBD1. J gave up 7 bases and V 8 bases, and 11 bases lay outside the gene matches. The CDR3 is 16 amino acids. Germline values: CDR1 LNHDA, CDR2 SQIVND (reference sequence). The CDR3 loop reads CASLSLTGGRNSPLHF. The CDR3 coding sequence is TGTGCCAGTCTCTCTCTGACAGGGGGCAGGAATTCACCCCTCCACTTT.

This clone was detected only a few times. The chain joins TRBV18 to TRBJ1-1; a weak D match, TRBD1 (5 bases). Trimming removed 1 base at V and 7 bases at J, with 13 bases between. CDR3 length: 14 residues. The germline V gene has CDR1 KGHSH and CDR2 LQKENI. The CDR3 sequence is CASSPRQGGGEAFF. The CDR3 DNA reads as TGTGCCAGCTCACCACGTCAGGGCGGAGGTGAAGCTTTCTTT.

This clone has a single count. The chain is built from TRBV7-3 and TRBJ2-2; 9 positions agree with TRBD2. Looked up from germline, CDR1 is SGHTA and CDR2 is FQGTGA. With V trimmed by 10 bases and J by 6 bases, 12 bases remained unmatched. The CDR3 has 15 residues. The CDR3 is CATGSGGTGAGELFF. CDR3 bases: TGTGCCACCGGTAGCGGGGGCACGGGAGCCGGGGAGCTGTTTTTT.

The rearrangement joins TRBV18 to TRBJ2-7; TRBD1 or TRBD2 may be the D gene (5 bases each). This CDR3 is 13 amino acids long. Trimming stripped 5 bases from V and 1 base from J, with 9 bases between. Germline CDR1 KGHSH, CDR2 LQKENI. The CDR3 region is CASSGTESYEQYF. The CDR3, as DNA: TGTGCCAGCTCAGGGACGGAATCCTACGAGCAGTACTTC.

This rearrangement joins TRBV2 to TRBJ2-1, with 10 bases identical to TRBD2. J was trimmed by 8 bases and V by 6 bases; bases with no gene match: 4. CDR1 is SNHLY and CDR2 is FYNNEI in the germline V gene. This CDR3 is built from 13 residues. The CDR3 spells CASRGAGGDEQFF. DNA of the CDR3: TGTGCCAGCAGAGGAGCGGGGGGGGATGAGCAGTTCTTC. Looking up the rest from reference TRBV2 and TRBJ2-1 gives the full variable domain: EPEVTQTPSHQVTQMGQEVILRCVPISNHLYFYWYRQILGQKVEFLVSFYNNEISEKSEIFDDQFSVERPDGSNFTLKIRSTKLEDSAMYFCASRGAGGDEQFFGPGTRLTVL.

V gene TRBV5-4 combines with J gene TRBJ1-3; D gene ambiguous. The CDR3 has 15 amino acids. Trimming left V 3 bases short and J 0 bases short, with 10 bases between. Germline lookup yields CDR1 SGHNT and CDR2 YYREEE (reference sequence). CDR3 DNA sequence: TGTGCCAGCAGCTACTGGGATTTCTCTGGAAACACCATATATTTT. Its protein is CASSYWDFSGNTIYF.

This clone has a handful of counts. The gene calls are TRBV6-5 and TRBJ2-2, with D possibly TRBD1 on 5 matching bases. Trimming took off 6 bases at V and 0 bases at J, with 11 bases between the two ends. Germline V gene sequence: CDR1 MNHEY, CDR2 SVGAGI. The CDR3 has 15 amino acids. The CDR3 here is CASSPARANTGELFF. The CDR3 region has the DNA TGTGCCAGCAGCCCCGCCAGGGCGAACACCGGGGAGCTGTTTTTT.

This clone was detected only once. V and J are TRBV28 and TRBJ2-7; 7 nucleotides align to TRBD2. V was pared by 6 bases and J by 0 bases, with 5 bases of the junction left unmatched. The CDR3 sequence is 14 residues long. Germline-derived CDR1 and CDR2 are MDHEN and SYDVKM. For the CDR3, the DNA is TGTGCCAGCAGCCTCCCGGGGGGCTCCTACGAGCAGTACGTC. This codes for CASSLPGGSYEQYV.